The clone carrying this T cell receptor beta chain was seen only a few times. This entry belongs to a study of technical replicates of blood from a handful of donors. Generated by immunoSEQ multiplex PCR, the TCRdb table keeps only in-frame clones and is missing some. The repertoire holds tens of thousands of clones, with over 75% as singletons. V lost 5 bases to trimming and J lost 3 bases; unmatched junction nucleotides: 0. This CDR3 contains 14 residues. Germline-derived CDR1 and CDR2 are GTSNPN and SVGIG (reference sequence). The sequenced sample consisted of T cells isolated from PBMCs. The TCR sequence derives from a human donor in good health. V and J are TRBV30 and TRBJ2-3; 15 positions agree with TRBD2. The CDR3 is CAWGLAGGTDTQYF. CDR3 coding DNA: TGTGCCTGGGGACTAGCGGGAGGGACAGATACGCAGTATTTT.